The entry that follows covers one TCR beta chain sequence. This clone was seen a single time. This clone's antigen is unknown. There are no base qualities to consult, and no much larger clone falls within one base. The donors were healthy, HIV-negative adults who had no recently reported acute infections or vaccinations. All donors were Caucasian adults living in Nashville, Tennessee, USA. CD4+ T cells were enriched by magnetic negative selection, after which naive cells were positively selected on CD45RA and the negative fraction was taken as the memory subset. Blood was obtained by leukapheresis, after which PBMCs were separated by Ficoll-Histopaque density gradient centrifugation and cryopreserved in liquid nitrogen vapor phase. Analytical flow cytometry was used to check the purity and quantity of every magnetically sorted T cell population. Genomic DNA was isolated from each sorted fraction and quantified by UV absorbance on a Nanodrop 2000c.

CDR1 and CDR2, looked up from the germline V gene (reference sequence), are SEHNR and FQNEAQ. The CDR3, from cysteine to phenylalanine, totals 14 residues. The sequence is cut down to CDR3 DNA, 42 bases in frame from base 1. Relative to germline, V is 5 bases shorter and J is 3 bases shorter, with 10 bases between their ends. The data originate from a study of shared clonotypes between healthy human individuals (dated by TCRdb to about 2020). Regarding the study in general: A couple of women and three men aged 18 to 49 years were included in the cohort. For each donor, CD4 naive and CD4 memory were each given three plates, CD8 naive was given two plates, and CD8 memory was given one plate. To estimate repertoire size and how much clonotypes are shared between individuals, the study performed deep sequencing of blood TCR repertoires from roughly five healthy adults. To increase sequencing depth and limit assay-specific biases, TCR repertoire library preparation and sequencing were carried out by different laboratories using diverse techniques. Each donor's leukapheresis produced roughly between roughly 0.85 and 10 billion PBMCs.

General findings and caveats noted by the study authors: Sampling was restricted to blood, and TCR repertoires in tissue are likely to differ from TCR repertoires in blood. Even with the large sequencing depth, rarefaction of the sorted-subset datasets indicated that sequencing was incomplete. Higher generation probabilities were observed for clonotypes shared by all four sorted-subset donors than for non-shared clonotypes. Sharing across several donors was observed for approximately 5% of naive CD4, about 4% of naive CD8, over 2% of memory CD4, and less than 0.45% of memory CD8 clonotypes. Naive subsets generally had larger estimated clonotype richness than memory subsets did. Pairwise subsampling led to the expectation that sequencing depth would affect the degree of clonotype sharing among donors. The small number of donors limited the genetic and exposure-history diversity represented.

TCR CDR3 regions were amplified from genomic DNA by multiplex PCR using the deep immunoSEQ assay. Extracted genomic DNA from each cell subset was spread evenly across all wells of several immunoSEQ 96-well plates, with each plate serving as a replicate. Each replicate PCR for sorted subsets received around 210 ng genomic DNA, equal to about 30,000 T cell genomes. The purified libraries were quantified using a Qubit 3.0 fluorometer, sized with a Bioanalyzer 2100, and then quantified again using the KAPA Library Quantification kit. Every immunoSEQ 96-well plate was sequenced on a separate single-read 150-cycle Illumina NextSeq 550 flow cell. In the source study's methods: Because the immunoSEQ output held only junctional sequences and lacked quality scores, the filtering could not match the filtering applied to full-length reads. Sequences were annotated with PyIR, a Python wrapper for IgBLAST v1.9, using IMGT germline references to assign V/J genes and CDR3. Reads were removed for weak V/J assignments (E-value above 1e-6), missing CDR3, stop codons, out-of-frame junctions, or ambiguous translated residues. V3J clonotypes were defined as sequences sharing the same inferred V gene, J gene, and CDR3 amino acid sequence. To compute the percentage overlap between repertoires, the number of shared unique clonotypes was divided by the size of the smaller repertoire. RTK rarefaction, the Chao1 estimator, and Recon v2.1 estimates of unobserved clonotypes were used to assess repertoire richness. OLGA was used to compute generation probabilities for all TCRbeta clonotypes that the gDNA method yielded from four donors. Drawn from immuneACCESS, this table holds only the in-frame rearrangements with V and J called that TCRdb kept. Clones are partly lost; checked studies trace under half to an unresolved V gene and leave the rest unexplained. V, J and clone size are those of that table, while D and trimming were read from the DNA. This sample holds some 2,500,000 clones; approximately 93% were observed only once. 0.36% of the sample belongs to the ten largest clones.

Sequences were obtained from naive CD4+ T cells from PBMCs. Per the publication, the cell subset or site label means: CD45RA+ positively selected. The sequence was collected from a man between 18 and 29 years old in good health. Some clones in this sample may be carry-over from other donors' samples. The V and J genes are TRBV7-9 and TRBJ2-2; no D gene call is confident. This receptor carries the CDR3 CASSAPTDTGELFF. The base sequence is TGTGCCAGCAGCGCGCCGACGGACACCGGGGAGCTGTTTTTT.